The 23 T cell receptor beta chains reported below all come from one sample, sequenced in a study of blood T cell repertoires in COVID-19. TCRdb's copy holds only in-frame clones and misses some; the assay was immunoSEQ multiplex PCR. The sample lists around 70,000 clones, more than 75% occurring once. The sequencing sample was made of peripheral blood. These receptors came from a human donor in a cohort sampled during active COVID-19.

This clone was seen once. The rearrangement links TRBV7-8 to TRBJ2-3; the match to TRBD2 covers 13 bases. Germline V gene sequence: CDR1 SGHVS, CDR2 FQNEAQ. This CDR3 has 16 residues. With V trimmed by 4 bases and J by 2 bases, 3 bases remained unmatched. The DNA of the CDR3 is TGTGCCAGCAGCTGGGGGACTAGCGGGACCACAGATACGCAGTATTTT. Amino acids: CASSWGTSGTTDTQYF.

This chain links TRBV5-5 with TRBJ1-3; D is unclear. CDR1 and CDR2 (germline): SGHKS, YYEKEE (reference sequence). Trimming shortened V by 0 bases and J by 0 bases, and 10 bases separated the two germline ends. The CDR3 sequence is 16 residues long. CDR3 region: CASSLGPGSSGNTIYF. In nucleotides, the CDR3 is TGTGCCAGCAGCTTGGGGCCGGGGTCCTCTGGAAACACCATATATTTT.

The chain combines TRBV7-2 with TRBJ2-5; 7 bases match TRBD2. The CDR3 is made up of 13 amino acids. Germline trimming cut 5 bases from V and 2 bases from J; bases unmatched to any gene: 2. Germline V CDR1 and CDR2: SGHTA, FQGNSA. In nucleotides, the CDR3 is TGTGCCAGCAGCCGCGGGGGTCAAGAGACCCAGTACTTC. Translated, it gives CASSRGGQETQYF.

The chain recombines TRBV7-5 with TRBJ2-5; TRBD2 is the table's D call, not checked against the DNA. TRBV7-5 represents a pseudogene. The CDR3 sequence is 15 residues long. In nucleotides, the CDR3 is TGTGCCAGAAGCTTAGCCGACCCCCGGGAGGAGACCCAGTACTTC. It translates to CARSLADPREETQYF.

The rearrangement links TRBV18 to TRBJ1-2; TRBD1 matches 7 bases. CDR3 length: 13 residues. V shed 6 bases, J shed 5 bases, and the junction held 6 bases outside the gene matches. Germline V gene lookup returns CDR1 KGHSH and CDR2 LQKENI. CDR3 in amino acids: CASSPDRAYGYTF. DNA of the CDR3: TGTGCCAGCTCTCCTGACAGGGCGTATGGCTACACCTTC.

The genes are TRBV4-2 and TRBJ2-7, with D perhaps matching TRBD2 (5 bases). V shed 2 bases and J shed 7 bases, with 18 bases lying between them. CDR3 length: 15 residues. Germline-derived CDR1 and CDR2 are LGHNA and YNFKEQ. CDR3 nucleotides: TGTGCCAGCAGCCAAACTCGGACTGGACGTGGAGAGCAGTACTTC. Translated: CASSQTRTGRGEQYF.

The rearrangement uses TRBV6-6 and TRBJ2-7; 9 bases agree with TRBD1. Unmatched junction bases numbered 7, after V lost 3 bases and J lost 4 bases. CDR1 and CDR2 (germline): MNHNY, SVGAGI (reference sequence). The length of the CDR3 is 15 residues. The CDR3: CASSYSPGQGYEQYF. CDR3 bases: TGTGCCAGCAGTTATTCTCCGGGACAGGGTTACGAGCAGTACTTC.

The CDR3 sequence: CASSVDGFEQYF. DNA of the CDR3: TGTGCCAGCAGCGTAGACGGGTTCGAGCAGTACTTC. J is TRBJ2-7 and V is TRBV9; D unclear. Germline V gene data show CDR1 as SGDLS and CDR2 as YYNGEE. This CDR3 spans 12 amino acids. V lost 0 bases and J lost 6, with 7 bases in between.

The chain uses TRBV7-2 and TRBJ2-6; the match to TRBD1 covers 9 bases. The CDR3 is 17 residues long. J lost 2 bases, V lost 4 bases, and 6 bases had no gene match. CDR1 SGHTA and CDR2 FQGNSA come from the germline V gene. The CDR3 DNA reads TGTGCCAGCAGCTCCCTCGGGACAGGGACTGGGGCCAACGTCCTGACTTTC. Translated: CASSSLGTGTGANVLTF.

This clone appeared a few times. This rearrangement joins TRBV6-5 to TRBJ1-6; 8 bases agree with TRBD1. The CDR3 is 15 amino acids. The V gene's germline CDR1 is MNHEY and CDR2 SVGAGI. J was trimmed by 10 bases and V by 5 bases; bases with no gene match: 10. The CDR3, as DNA: TGTGCCAGCAGTAGAGACAGGGGTCTGCGGTCACCCCTCCACTTT. It yields the protein CASSRDRGLRSPLHF.

The chain is built from TRBV30 and TRBJ2-7; 10 nucleotides line up with TRBD1. This CDR3 has 14 residues. Germline trimming cut 4 bases from V and 3 bases from J; bases unmatched to any gene: 6. The germline CDR1 and CDR2 sequences are GTSNPN and SVGIG (reference sequence). The CDR3 bases are TGTGCCTGGAACCGGGACAGGGGAAACTACGAGCAGTACTTC. This sequence encodes CAWNRDRGNYEQYF.

The chain recombines TRBV5-4 with TRBJ1-2, with D hard to call. Per the germline V gene, CDR1 is SGHNT and CDR2 is YYREEE (reference sequence). The V gene lost 0 bases and the J gene lost 3 bases, with 9 bases spanning the gap. This CDR3 is built from 14 residues. The CDR3 is CASSLELLHYGYTF. CDR3 nucleotides: TGTGCCAGCAGCTTGGAACTTTTACACTATGGCTACACCTTC.

The rearrangement links TRBV6-2 or TRBV6-3 to TRBJ1-5, with D perhaps TRBD1 (6 bases). V lost 4 bases and J 6 bases, leaving 13 bases between the germline ends. This CDR3 has 14 residues. Per germline, CDR1 MNHEY and CDR2 SVGEGT. CDR3: CASSSFTGTQPQHF. The CDR3 DNA follows: TGTGCCAGCAGTTCCTTTACAGGGACTCAGCCCCAGCATTTT.

This clone has a single count. This chain joins TRBV27 and TRBJ2-3; 13 bases are a match to TRBD2. The CDR3 spans 16 residues. Germline CDR1 MNHEY, CDR2 SMNVEV (reference sequence). Losses at the gene ends were 10 bases for V and 6 bases for J; bases not matched to a gene: 13. The CDR3 sequence is CATQPWTSGSLDTQYF. CDR3 bases: TGTGCCACCCAACCCTGGACTAGCGGGAGTTTGGATACGCAGTATTTT.

This clone was counted only a few times. V gene TRBV15 combines with J gene TRBJ1-5, with D possibly TRBD1 on 6 matching bases. In germline, CDR1 is LNHNV, CDR2 YYDKDF (reference sequence). The CDR3 covers 14 residues. V lost 1 base, J lost 6 bases, and 10 bases lay in between. The CDR3 nucleotides are TGTGCCACCAGCAGAGGGGGAGGGGGTCAGCCCCAGCATTTT. Translation gives CATSRGGGGQPQHF.

The chain carries TRBV7-8 and TRBJ2-2; no clear D gene. Trimming removed 1 base from V and 0 bases from J, with 12 bases in between. The CDR3 spans 17 residues. Germline loops: CDR1 SGHVS, CDR2 FQNEAQ. Here the CDR3 reads CASSLEPQTTNTGELFF. The CDR3 DNA follows: TGTGCCAGCAGCTTAGAGCCCCAAACGACGAACACCGGGGAGCTGTTTTTT.

This chain uses TRBV6-2 or TRBV6-3 with TRBJ1-1, with 10 bases lining up with TRBD1. The CDR3 runs to 15 residues. Per the germline V gene, CDR1 is MNHEY and CDR2 is SVGEGT. After removal of 5 bases from V and 5 bases from J, the junction contained 8 bases not matched to a gene. The CDR3 DNA reads TGTGCCAGCAGTGCCCGACAGGGGGCAGGAACTGAAGCTTTCTTT. Protein: CASSARQGAGTEAFF.

The chain uses TRBV15 and TRBJ1-2, with D maybe TRBD1 (5 bases). Trimming pared 3 bases from V and 2 bases from J, leaving 10 bases between. Germline values: CDR1 LNHNV, CDR2 YYDKDF (reference sequence). This CDR3 is 14 amino acids long. The CDR3 sequence: CATSRDQGNYGYTF. The CDR3 DNA reads TGTGCCACCAGCAGGGATCAGGGCAACTATGGCTACACCTTC.

This chain links TRBV6-5 with TRBJ2-5, with 9 nucleotides matching TRBD2. The CDR3 loop spans 14 amino acids. Germline V gene data show CDR1 as MNHEY and CDR2 as SVGAGI. Losses at the gene ends were 10 bases for V and 5 bases for J; bases not matched to a gene: 11. In nucleotides, the CDR3 is TGTGCCACCTCAGGGGCGGGGGGGCTGGAGACCCAGTACTTC. This encodes CATSGAGGLETQYF.

The chain joins TRBV18 to TRBJ1-1, with 7 bases that match TRBD1. V shed 5 bases and J 3 bases; nucleotides not matched to a gene: 9. The CDR3 totals 15 residues. Germline assignment: CDR1 KGHSH and CDR2 LQKENI. CDR3 sequence: CASSFRRGADTEAFF. The CDR3 bases are TGTGCCAGCTCATTCCGCAGGGGGGCCGACACTGAAGCTTTCTTT.

The J gene is TRBJ2-2, the V gene TRBV7-2, with D tentatively TRBD2 (5 bases). This CDR3 spans 14 amino acids. CDR1 and CDR2 (germline): SGHTA, FQGNSA. The V end lost 0 bases, the J end lost 6 bases, and 8 bases lay between the germline ends. The CDR3 sequence is CASSLAPGSGELFF. For the CDR3, the DNA is TGTGCCAGCAGCTTAGCCCCGGGGTCCGGGGAGCTGTTTTTT. The full variable domain, in which reference TRBV7-2 and TRBJ2-2 provide the parts outside the CDR3, is GAGVSQSPSNKVTEKGKDVELRCDPISGHTALYWYRQSLGQGLEFLIYFQGNSAPDKSGLPSDRFSAERTGGSVSTLTIQRTQQEDSAVYLCASSLAPGSGELFFGEGSRLTVL.

The chain combines TRBV7-2 with TRBJ1-2; D perhaps matches TRBD1 (6 bases). V lost 5 bases, J lost 0 bases, and 16 bases lay in between. From germline, CDR1 is SGHTA and CDR2 FQGNSA. There are 16 residues in the CDR3. The CDR3 coding sequence is TGTGCCAGCAGCCCAGACTCTGGACAGCCTAACTATGGCTACACCTTC. Its translation: CASSPDSGQPNYGYTF. The whole variable domain, filled in from reference TRBV7-2 and TRBJ1-2, reads GAGVSQSPSNKVTEKGKDVELRCDPISGHTALYWYRQSLGQGLEFLIYFQGNSAPDKSGLPSDRFSAERTGGSVSTLTIQRTQQEDSAVYLCASSPDSGQPNYGYTFGSGTRLTVV.

The CDR3 spells CASSLGWTGENTEAFF. Here the CDR3 DNA reads TGTGCCAGCAGCTTGGGGTGGACAGGGGAGAACACTGAAGCTTTCTTT. The genes are TRBV11-2 and TRBJ1-1; 9 bases fit TRBD1. In germline, CDR1 is SGHAT, CDR2 FQNNGV. The trim removed 3 bases at V and 1 base at J, leaving 6 bases unmatched. The CDR3 covers 16 residues.